These 27 T cell receptor beta chains originate from one sample sequenced in a study of shared clonotypes between healthy human individuals. Assay used: immunoSEQ multiplex PCR; TCRdb lists only in-frame clones, some missing. The top ten hold less than 2% of the sample, which has 700,000 or so clones, more than 70% seen once. Material: memory CD4+ T cells sorted from blood. Sample subset: CD45RA-negative fraction. Source of these receptors: a woman in her 30s in good health.

A note on this clone: It may be a read error: a sequence one base away is much more abundant. The chain links TRBV7-8 to TRBJ2-3; D unclear. The germline CDR1 and CDR2 sequences are SGHVS and FQNEAQ. The CDR3 loop spans 12 amino acids. The V end was cut by 5 bases, the J end by 2 bases, with 5 bases between. The CDR3 sequence is CASSPYTDTQYF. CDR3 in DNA: TGTGCCAGCAGCCCCTACACAGATACGCAGTATTTT.

The chain joins TRBV7-2 to TRBJ2-4; D call uncertain. Germline V gives CDR1 SGHTA, CDR2 FQGNSA. The CDR3 is made up of 15 amino acids. Trimming took 5 bases from V and 0 from J, leaving 11 bases between them. In nucleotides, the CDR3 is TGTGCCAGCAGCGCGGTTGTGATAGCCAAAAACATTCAGTACTTC. Translating gives CASSAVVIAKNIQYF.

CDR3 loop: CASSLNVGDTQYF. CDR3 DNA: TGCGCCAGCAGCTTGAATGTCGGAGATACGCAGTATTTT. The rearrangement links TRBV5-1 to TRBJ2-3; D is uncertain. V lost 1 base and J lost 5, with 8 bases in between. The CDR3 consists of 13 residues. Germline V gives CDR1 SGHRS, CDR2 YFSETQ.

V and J are TRBV5-1 and TRBJ2-2, with D perhaps TRBD2 (5 bases). Per germline, CDR1 SGHRS and CDR2 YFSETQ. Trimming removed 5 bases from V and 1 base from J, with 12 bases in between. The CDR3 runs to 15 residues. The CDR3 loop is CASRPDYQNTGELFF. The CDR3 bases are TGCGCCAGCAGACCAGACTATCAGAACACCGGGGAGCTGTTTTTT.

The V call is TRBV6-6, the J call TRBJ1-4; a possible D gene is TRBD1 (6 bases). The germline CDR1 and CDR2 sequences are MNHNY and SVGAGI (reference sequence). The CDR3 is 15 amino acids. Trimming stripped 2 bases from V and 4 bases from J, with 11 bases between. In DNA, the CDR3 is TGTGCCAGCAGTTACCAGGACAGTAATAATGAAAAACTGTTTTTT. Translation gives CASSYQDSNNEKLFF.

V is TRBV9 and J is TRBJ1-4; the D is unclear. Germline V gene data show CDR1 as SGDLS and CDR2 as YYNGEE. This CDR3 region has 13 residues. The V gene lost 4 bases and the J gene lost 5 bases, with 9 bases spanning the gap. CDR3 in DNA: TGTGCCAGCAGCCTCGGTCCGAATGAAAAACTGTTTTTT. This encodes CASSLGPNEKLFF.

This clone was detected only a few times. In DNA form, the CDR3 reads TGTGCTAGTGGCGCTGGGACAGGGGGCACCTACGAGCAGTACTTC. Translating it yields CASGAGTGGTYEQYF. The chain combines TRBV12-5 with TRBJ2-7; 12 nucleotides agree with TRBD1. V lost 6 bases, J lost 2 bases, and 5 bases stayed unmatched. The CDR3 contains 15 residues. The germline V gene has CDR1 LGHNT and CDR2 FRNRAP.

The chain links TRBV14 to TRBJ2-1; perhaps TRBD2 as D (6 bases). V was pared by 1 base and J by 10 bases, with 20 bases between. The germline gives CDR1 SGHDN, CDR2 FVKESK. The CDR3 has 16 residues. The CDR3 protein is CASSQVGGNPAGEQFF. For the CDR3, the DNA is TGTGCCAGCAGCCAAGTGGGCGGGAACCCTGCGGGGGAGCAGTTCTTC. The full variable domain, completed using reference TRBV14 and TRBJ2-1, is EAGVTQFPSHSVIEKGQTVTLRCDPISGHDNLYWYRRVMGKEIKFLLHFVKESKQDESGMPNNRFLAERTGGTYSTLKVQPAELEDSGVYFCASSQVGGNPAGEQFFGPGTRLTVL.

This clone has at least ten counts. This chain connects TRBV19 to TRBJ1-5; TRBD1 aligns across 9 bases. Per germline, CDR1 LNHDA and CDR2 SQIVND (reference sequence). CDR3 length equals 16 residues. V gave up 4 bases and J gave up 5 bases; unmatched junction bases: 9. The DNA for the CDR3 is TGTGCCAGTAGTACCGGACAGGGGCGATGGGATCAGCCCCAGCATTTT. It codes for CASSTGQGRWDQPQHF.

The rearrangement joins TRBV4-1 to TRBJ1-5; D unclear. Germline CDR1 is MGHRA and CDR2 is YSYEKL. V was cut by 0 bases and J by 4 bases, with 7 bases left in between. The CDR3 runs to 14 residues. This CDR3 reads CASSQEMGNQPQHF. The CDR3, as DNA: TGCGCCAGCAGCCAAGAAATGGGAAATCAGCCCCAGCATTTT.

The chain couples TRBV7-3 to TRBJ2-1, with D possibly matching TRBD2 (5 bases). Germline V lookup: CDR1 SGHTA, CDR2 FQGTGA. V lost 1 base and J 5 bases, leaving 6 bases between the germline ends. The CDR3 loop spans 13 amino acids. CDR3 protein: CASSLIANNEQFF. CDR3 DNA sequence: TGTGCCAGCAGCTTAATAGCGAACAATGAGCAGTTCTTC.

The chain uses TRBV9 and TRBJ2-3; TRBD2 agrees at 12 bases. Germline V gene sequence: CDR1 SGDLS, CDR2 YYNGEE. The CDR3 has 17 amino acids. Trimming removed 1 base from V and 5 bases from J; junction bases left unmatched: 8. The CDR3 nucleotides are TGTGCCAGCAGCGTAATGCCTAGCGGGAGGGCCGAAGATACGCAGTATTTT. As protein: CASSVMPSGRAEDTQYF.

The chain carries TRBV5-1 and TRBJ2-5, with 14 bases identical to TRBD2. The length of the CDR3 is 15 residues. V was clipped by 3 bases and J by 4 bases; unmatched bases: 2. Germline V gene sequence: CDR1 SGHRS, CDR2 YFSETQ. CDR3 loop: CASSWTSGRSETQYF. CDR3 DNA: TGCGCCAGCAGCTGGACTAGCGGGAGGTCAGAGACCCAGTACTTC. Together with reference TRBV5-1 and TRBJ2-5, the CDR3 gives the full variable domain: KAGVTQTPRYLIKTRGQQVTLSCSPISGHRSVSWYQQTPGQGLQFLFEYFSETQRNKGNFPGRFSGRQFSNSRSEMNVSTLELGDSALYLCASSWTSGRSETQYFGPGTRLLVL.

This clone was counted only a few times. The rearrangement uses TRBV7-9 and TRBJ1-3; D gene uncertain. The CDR3 consists of 14 residues. Trimming cost V 5 bases and J 0 bases, with 8 bases left between them. In germline, CDR1 is SEHNR, CDR2 FQNEAQ (reference sequence). CDR3 residues: CASSRYDSGNTIYF. For the CDR3, the DNA is TGTGCCAGCAGCCGCTATGACTCTGGAAACACCATATATTTT.

The V call is TRBV7-9, the J call TRBJ2-7; D call uncertain. The CDR3 spans 12 residues. CDR1 is SEHNR, CDR2 FQNEAQ, per germline (reference sequence). V lost 5 bases and J 4 bases, leaving 9 bases between the germline ends. CDR3 in amino acids: CASSTTSYEQYF. The CDR3 DNA is TGTGCCAGCAGCACCACGTCTTACGAGCAGTACTTC.

A single count supports this clone. The rearrangement joins TRBV25-1 to TRBJ2-1; D is ambiguous. This CDR3 is built from 13 residues. The germline gives CDR1 MGHDK, CDR2 SYGVNS. V lost 3 bases and J 0 bases, leaving 3 bases between the germline ends. As DNA, the CDR3 is TGTGCCAGCAGTGACCACTCCTACAATGAGCAGTTCTTC. Residues: CASSDHSYNEQFF. Variable domain in full (rest from reference TRBV25-1 and TRBJ2-1): EADIYQTPRYLVIGTGKKITLECSQTMGHDKMYWYQQDPGMELHLIHYSYGVNSTEKGDLSSESTVSRIRTEHFPLTLESARPSHTSQYLCASSDHSYNEQFFGPGTRLTVL.

Comments on this clone: A far larger clone is a single base away, which makes a read error likely. V usage is TRBV11-3 and J usage is TRBJ2-7; no clear D gene. The CDR3 contains 12 residues. The germline V gene encodes CDR1 SGHNT and CDR2 YENEEA. V was pared by 1 base and J by 2 bases, with 3 bases between. The DNA of the CDR3 is TGTGCCAGCAGCTTAGTCCCCTACGAGCAGTACTTC. Protein sequence: CASSLVPYEQYF.

In the case of this clone: A much larger clonotype is one base distant, so this may be a read error. Within the sample, other DNA sequences also encode this same CDR3. The gene calls are TRBV2 and TRBJ2-7; unclear D gene. Trimming stripped 0 bases from V and 4 bases from J, with 1 base between. This CDR3 is 11 amino acids long. Germline-derived CDR1 and CDR2 are SNHLY and FYNNEI. In DNA form, the CDR3 reads TGTGCCAGCAGTGAAGCGTACGAGCAGTACTTC. Amino acid sequence: CASSEAYEQYF.

This clone has only a few counts. The chain employs TRBV5-1 and TRBJ2-7; 10 bases agree with TRBD1. V gave up 4 bases and J gave up 6 bases; unmatched junction bases: 4. Germline CDR1 is SGHRS and CDR2 is YFSETQ. The CDR3 runs to 13 residues. This CDR3 is CASSAGTGAEQYF. Written as DNA, the CDR3 is TGCGCCAGCAGCGCCGGGACAGGGGCCGAGCAGTACTTC. The whole variable domain, remainder taken from reference TRBV5-1 and TRBJ2-7, is KAGVTQTPRYLIKTRGQQVTLSCSPISGHRSVSWYQQTPGQGLQFLFEYFSETQRNKGNFPGRFSGRQFSNSRSEMNVSTLELGDSALYLCASSAGTGAEQYFGPGTRLTVT.

This chain connects TRBV4-1 to TRBJ2-1, with 8 nucleotides matching TRBD2. The junction had 10 bases not matched to a gene; V was cut back by 6 bases and J by 9 bases. The CDR3 totals 14 residues. CDR1 is MGHRA, CDR2 YSYEKL, per germline. The CDR3 loop is CASRRPGGPFEQFF. The CDR3 nucleotides read TGCGCCAGCAGACGACCGGGAGGGCCTTTTGAGCAGTTCTTC.

This clone was detected many times. The gene calls are TRBV27 and TRBJ2-6, with 8 bases aligning to TRBD1. Germline trimming cut 5 bases from V and 3 bases from J; bases unmatched to any gene: 9. This CDR3 contains 17 residues. Germline lookup yields CDR1 MNHEY and CDR2 SMNVEV (reference sequence). CDR3 residues: CASSRRAGGNGANVLTF. CDR3 nucleotide sequence: TGTGCCAGCAGTCGACGGGCAGGGGGCAATGGGGCCAACGTCCTGACTTTC.

The J gene is TRBJ1-2, the V gene TRBV6-5, with a tentative D call TRBD1 (5 bases). V was pared by 6 bases and J by 5 bases, with 16 bases between. CDR3 length: 14 residues. The germline gives CDR1 MNHEY, CDR2 SVGAGI. This CDR3 is CASRYEGLDYGYTF. In nucleotides, the CDR3 is TGTGCCAGCAGGTACGAGGGACTTGATTATGGCTACACCTTC.

This clone was picked up a small number of times. The V call is TRBV7-2, the J call TRBJ1-5, with a weak D call TRBD1 (5 bases). The germline CDR1 and CDR2 sequences are SGHTA and FQGNSA. Trimming took 4 bases from V and 3 from J, leaving 16 bases between them. This CDR3 has 16 residues. The CDR3: CASSSDLTAFNQPQHF. For the CDR3, the DNA is TGTGCCAGCAGCTCGGACTTGACAGCCTTCAATCAGCCCCAGCATTTT.

This sequence joins TRBV5-4 and TRBJ2-3; tentatively, D is TRBD2 (6 bases). CDR1 and CDR2 from the germline V gene are SGHNT and YYREEE (reference sequence). The CDR3 sequence is 15 residues long. V dropped 2 bases and J dropped 2 bases, with 12 bases sitting between them. The CDR3 region is CASSFSSGPTDTQYF. CDR3 DNA: TGTGCCAGCAGCTTTTCCAGCGGGCCCACAGATACGCAGTATTTT.

V is TRBV7-9 and J is TRBJ2-3, with D perhaps matching TRBD2 (6 bases). CDR3 length: 15 residues. V gave up 5 bases and J gave up 4 bases, with 16 bases separating them. Germline V lookup: CDR1 SEHNR, CDR2 FQNEAQ (reference sequence). The CDR3 is CASSPSWRVPDTQYF. CDR3 nucleotides: TGTGCCAGCAGCCCCTCCTGGAGGGTCCCAGATACGCAGTATTTT.

The genes are TRBV7-2 and TRBJ2-7; possibly TRBD1 or TRBD2 for D (5 bases each). This CDR3 contains 13 residues. Trimming took 3 bases from V and 7 from J, leaving 13 bases between them. Germline V gene sequence: CDR1 SGHTA, CDR2 FQGNSA. In nucleotides, the CDR3 is TGTGCCAGCAGCTTGGGGGATCTGCTTGAGCAGTACTTC. Translation gives CASSLGDLLEQYF.

V is TRBV28 and J is TRBJ1-4; 7 bases agree with TRBD1. The V gene's germline CDR1 is MDHEN and CDR2 SYDVKM. CDR3 length: 16 amino acids. V gave up 6 bases and J gave up 4 bases; unmatched junction bases: 11. CDR3: CASRSFAGTDNEKLFF. CDR3 DNA: TGTGCCAGCAGGTCTTTTGCCGGGACAGATAATGAAAAACTGTTTTTT. The full variable domain, with the rest looked up from reference TRBV28 and TRBJ1-4, is DVKVTQSSRYLVKRTGEKVFLECVQDMDHENMFWYRQDPGLGLRLIYFSYDVKMKEKGDIPEGYSVSREKKERFSLILESASTNQTSMYLCASRSFAGTDNEKLFFGSGTQLSVL.